This TCR beta chain originates from a study of cytomegalovirus exposure and HLA in healthy donors. The V end lost 3 bases, the J end lost 5 bases, and 15 bases lay between the germline ends. The length of the CDR3 is 15 residues. The germline gives CDR1 SGDLS, CDR2 YYNGEE. About this clone: No antigen is known for it.

Study-wide points: Later, TCR association rates were found to vary by HLA locus, highest for DRB1 and lowest for HLA-C. Sequencing likely generated an artifact that appeared as a cluster of highly shared sequence variants.

The PCR made use of 60 Vbeta and 13 Jbeta primers. Assay used: immunoSEQ multiplex PCR; TCRdb lists only in-frame clones, some missing. The sample shows about 100,000 clones, less than 85% of them seen only once. The gene calls are TRBV9 and TRBJ1-5, with D maybe TRBD1 (5 bases). Sequencing input: PBMCs. This sequence originates from a woman aged 55-70 years in good health and CMV-seropositive. The CDR3 bases are TGTGCCAGCAGCGCGGACACCCAAAGGGATCAGCCCCAGCATTTT. It specifies CASSADTQRDQPQHF.